One sample yielded the 22 T cell receptor beta chains listed below, sequenced in a study of blood T cell repertoires in COVID-19. Generated by immunoSEQ multiplex PCR, the TCRdb table keeps only in-frame clones and is missing some. The sample carries approximately 310,000 clones, around 90% recorded once. Specimen: PBMCs or T cells enriched from blood (not recorded which). These receptors were taken from a man aged 55 to 70 who had recovered from COVID-19.

This clone was observed once. The DNA for the CDR3 is TGTGCCAGCAGTACAACCCGGGGCTCCTACGAGCAGTACTTC. Amino acids: CASSTTRGSYEQYF. The chain combines TRBV28 with TRBJ2-7; weak D call: TRBD2 (5 bases). Germline V lookup: CDR1 MDHEN, CDR2 SYDVKM. Trimming took 5 bases from V and 0 from J, leaving 11 bases between them. This CDR3 is 14 amino acids long.

The CDR3 is CATGTGVDGYTF. The CDR3 DNA reads as TGTGCCACCGGGACAGGGGTCGATGGCTACACCTTC. The rearrangement uses TRBV24-1 and TRBJ1-2; 10 nucleotides line up with TRBD1. V shed 9 bases and J 6 bases; nucleotides not matched to a gene: 3. The CDR3 is 12 residues long. Germline CDR1 is KGHDR and CDR2 is SFDVKD.

As regards this clone: One end of the junction fails to match germline, which may point to a read error. The J gene is TRBJ2-2, the V gene TRBV24-1, with TRBD1 matching 9 bases. Per germline, CDR1 KGHDR and CDR2 SFDVKD. The CDR3 consists of 15 residues. The CDR3 spells CAASDLRTGAGELFF. The CDR3 DNA reads TGTGCCGCCAGTGATTTGAGGACAGGGGCCGGGGAGCTGTTTTTT.

The CDR3 region is CAFEGTGGTDTQYF. For the CDR3, the DNA is TGTGCCTTCGAGGGGACAGGGGGCACAGATACGCAGTATTTT. The gene calls are TRBV2 and TRBJ2-3; 10 positions match TRBD1. Looked up from germline, CDR1 is SNHLY and CDR2 is FYNNEI. This CDR3 region has 14 residues. The V and J ends lost 11 bases and 1 base, in that order; junction bases with no gene match: 6.

This clone was detected a few times. The chain couples TRBV11-2 to TRBJ1-1; a weak D match, TRBD1 (6 bases). The V gene's germline CDR1 is SGHAT and CDR2 FQNNGV. CDR3 size: 14 residues. The germline V and J ends were trimmed by 5 bases and 4 bases, with 14 bases remaining between them. This CDR3 is CASSLGGHGTEAFF. DNA for the CDR3: TGTGCCAGCAGCCTCGGGGGGCATGGCACTGAAGCTTTCTTT.

The CDR3 loop is CATSDPGTGSYNEQFF. CDR3 bases: TGTGCCACCAGTGATCCGGGGACAGGGTCCTACAATGAGCAGTTCTTC. The chain combines TRBV24-1 with TRBJ2-1; 9 nucleotides align to TRBD1. CDR1 is KGHDR, CDR2 SFDVKD, per germline. This CDR3 contains 16 residues. J was trimmed by 1 base and V by 3 bases; bases with no gene match: 3.

The genes are TRBV24-1 and TRBJ2-2; TRBD2 might be the D (6 bases). The CDR3 runs 16 residues. The V gene lost 0 bases and the J gene lost 7 bases, with 14 bases spanning the gap. In germline, CDR1 is KGHDR, CDR2 SFDVKD. The DNA of the CDR3 is TGTGCCACCAGTGATTTGAGAGGAGGGGAGGTCGGGGAGCTGTTTTTT. It specifies CATSDLRGGEVGELFF.

This clone was seen a single time. The V gene is TRBV7-2, the J gene TRBJ2-3, with D possibly TRBD2 on 5 matching bases. Deletions cut 4 bases from V and 2 bases from J, with 13 bases between. Looked up from germline, CDR1 is SGHTA and CDR2 is FQGNSA. This CDR3 is built from 15 residues. CDR3 bases: TGTGCCAGCAGCTCGTATGGGAGCTTCACAGATACGCAGTATTTT. Its translation: CASSSYGSFTDTQYF.

The chain recombines TRBV6-2 or TRBV6-3 with TRBJ2-4; TRBD1 is a possible D gene (6 bases). The V gene's germline CDR1 is MNHEY and CDR2 SVGEGT. V lost 6 bases and J 7 bases, leaving 16 bases between the germline ends. This CDR3 region has 14 residues. CDR3 bases: TGTGCCAGCAGCCCTAGGGGAAGGGGGAACATTCAGTACTTC. Translating it yields CASSPRGRGNIQYF.

V is TRBV28 and J is TRBJ1-5; D gene ambiguous. The CDR3 spans 15 residues. The germline V gene has CDR1 MDHEN and CDR2 SYDVKM. V lost 3 bases and J 3 bases, leaving 12 bases between the germline ends. This CDR3 is CASSFQDGDNQPQHF. CDR3 bases: TGTGCCAGCAGTTTCCAGGACGGGGACAATCAGCCCCAGCATTTT.

The chain employs TRBV10-2 and TRBJ2-7; 11 positions agree with TRBD2. The CDR3 spans 13 residues. Looked up from germline, CDR1 is WSHSY and CDR2 is SAAADI. The CDR3 sequence is CEEIAGGTYEQYF. CDR3 DNA: TGCGAGGAGATAGCGGGAGGGACCTACGAGCAGTACTTC.

The chain recombines TRBV6-6 with TRBJ2-2; the D gene is possibly TRBD1 (6 bases). The CDR3 runs to 14 residues. CDR1 is MNHNY, CDR2 SVGAGI, per germline (reference sequence). Trimming shortened V by 8 bases and J by 3 bases, and 13 bases separated the two germline ends. CDR3 bases: TGTGCCAGCCAAGACCAGGGGTACACCGGGGAGCTGTTTTTT. Protein: CASQDQGYTGELFF.

This chain links TRBV27 with TRBJ1-1; D is undetermined. Germline assignment: CDR1 MNHEY and CDR2 SMNVEV (reference sequence). The CDR3 covers 15 residues. V shed 6 bases and J shed 3 bases, with 17 bases lying between them. The CDR3 loop reads CASSPDSLRHTEAFF. The CDR3 DNA follows: TGTGCCAGCAGCCCGGACTCATTGAGGCACACTGAAGCTTTCTTT.

Remarks on this clone: The same CDR3 arises from other DNA sequences in this sample as well. The J gene is TRBJ2-1, the V gene TRBV5-1, with TRBD1 matching 11 bases. The CDR3 is made up of 15 amino acids. With 4 bases clipped from V and 4 bases from J, the junction kept 4 bases outside the gene matches. CDR1 SGHRS and CDR2 YFSETQ come from the germline V gene. CDR3 sequence (DNA): TGCGCCAGCAGCCCAGGACAGGGGGCTTACAATGAGCAGTTCTTC. This codes for CASSPGQGAYNEQFF. Variable domain in full (rest from reference TRBV5-1 and TRBJ2-1): KAGVTQTPRYLIKTRGQQVTLSCSPISGHRSVSWYQQTPGQGLQFLFEYFSETQRNKGNFPGRFSGRQFSNSRSEMNVSTLELGDSALYLCASSPGQGAYNEQFFGPGTRLTVL.

CDR3 sequence reads: CASSLPGQGAKGYTF. The CDR3 DNA follows: TGTGCCAGCAGTCTACCGGGACAGGGAGCGAAGGGCTACACCTTC. The chain uses TRBV6-5 and TRBJ1-2; 9 positions agree with TRBD1. V lost 5 bases, J lost 8 bases, and 12 bases stayed unmatched. CDR1 and CDR2 (germline): MNHEY, SVGAGI. CDR3 length equals 15 residues.

V usage is TRBV9 and J usage is TRBJ2-4; 8 positions match TRBD1. The CDR3 covers 15 residues. V was pared by 3 bases and J by 9 bases, with 11 bases of the junction left unmatched. CDR1 SGDLS and CDR2 YYNGEE come from the germline V gene. The CDR3 DNA sequence: TGTGCCAGCAGCGCAGAGGACAGGGCGACGAGCATTCAGTACTTC. It codes for CASSAEDRATSIQYF.

This chain connects TRBV11-2 to TRBJ2-1, with 13 bases fitting TRBD2. The CDR3 sequence is 18 residues long. The V and J ends lost 3 bases and 2 bases, in that order; junction bases with no gene match: 7. From germline, CDR1 is SGHAT and CDR2 FQNNGV. The CDR3 here is CASSLFVGTSGTYNEQFF. The CDR3 coding sequence is TGTGCCAGCAGCTTGTTCGTCGGGACTAGCGGGACCTACAATGAGCAGTTCTTC. Full variable domain (rest looked up from reference TRBV11-2 and TRBJ2-1): EAGVAQSPRYKIIEKRQSVAFWCNPISGHATLYWYQQILGQGPKLLIQFQNNGVVDDSQLPKDRFSAERLKGVDSTLKIQPAKLEDSAVYLCASSLFVGTSGTYNEQFFGPGTRLTVL.

J is TRBJ2-2 and V is TRBV5-8; 11 bases fit TRBD2. V was pared by 0 bases and J by 0 bases, with 1 base of the junction left unmatched. The length of the CDR3 is 17 residues. Germline CDR1 SGHTS, CDR2 YDEGEE. The CDR3 DNA sequence: TGTGCCAGCAGCTTGGCGGGACTAGCGGCGAACACCGGGGAGCTGTTTTTT. It specifies CASSLAGLAANTGELFF.

The chain is built from TRBV6-5 and TRBJ1-4; 7 bases fit TRBD1. The CDR3 covers 15 residues. CDR1 is MNHEY and CDR2 is SVGAGI in the germline V gene. V shed 6 bases, J shed 0 bases, and the junction held 4 bases outside the gene matches. The CDR3 loop is CASRVTGATNEKLFF. CDR3 DNA sequence: TGTGCCAGCAGAGTTACAGGGGCAACTAATGAAAAACTGTTTTTT.

The V gene is TRBV2, the J gene TRBJ1-5; possible D gene TRBD1, 6 bases. CDR1 SNHLY and CDR2 FYNNEI come from the germline V gene. This CDR3 contains 16 residues. V was pared by 6 bases and J by 0 bases, with 15 bases between. This CDR3 is CASRYQGQYSNQPQHF. DNA of the CDR3: TGTGCCAGCAGATATCAGGGGCAGTATAGCAATCAGCCCCAGCATTTT.

With regard to this clone: Distinct nucleotide sequences in the sample also encode this CDR3. The V call is TRBV6-6, the J call TRBJ1-5; D perhaps matches TRBD1 (6 bases). Trimming removed 2 bases from V and 5 bases from J, with 13 bases in between. CDR1 MNHNY and CDR2 SVGAGI come from the germline V gene (reference sequence). The CDR3 loop spans 15 amino acids. In DNA, the CDR3 is TGTGCCAGCAGTTACCGGGGGGCACGGGATCAGCCCCAGCATTTT. Translated: CASSYRGARDQPQHF.

The rearrangement joins TRBV27 to TRBJ2-1; 9 bases agree with TRBD2. The germline V gene encodes CDR1 MNHEY and CDR2 SMNVEV (reference sequence). CDR3 length: 15 residues. J was trimmed by 4 bases and V by 4 bases; bases with no gene match: 5. The CDR3 sequence: CASSSGLALYNEQFF. The CDR3, as DNA: TGTGCCAGCAGTTCAGGACTAGCGCTATACAATGAGCAGTTCTTC.